A selection of T cell receptor beta chains follows, all from one sample in a study of blood T cell repertoires in COVID-19. Profiling relied on immunoSEQ multiplex PCR, and the TCRdb table lists in-frame clones only, not all of them. The sample includes 300,000 to 350,000 clones, almost 90% of them seen just once. The sequenced material came from PBMCs or T cells enriched from blood (not recorded which). These receptors were taken from a woman between 18 and 29 years old with acute COVID-19. CDR3s include the opening cysteine and the closing phenylalanine or tryptophan. A D gene is named only where the DNA matches it firmly. Size tells how often a clone was seen (once, few, many) or the class of an expanded clone, and some rows leave it out.

V	J	D	size	DNA	CDR3
TRBV19	TRBJ1-2	-	-	TGTGCCAGTAGCGGGACCTATCAAAGGGGGACCTATGGCTACACCTTC	CASSGTYQRGTYGYTF
TRBV28	TRBJ1-4	-	-	TGTGCCAGCAGTTTGGCAAACCCCGGGGCTAATGAAAAACTGTTTTTT	CASSLANPGANEKLFF
TRBV21-1	TRBJ1-5	-	-	TGTGCCAGCAGCCCCCCCTGTCGACAGGGTTGTAGCAATCAGCCCCAGCATTTT	CASSPPCRQGCSNQPQHF
TRBV11-2	TRBJ2-7	TRBD2	-	TGTGCCAGCAGCTTAGAGACTAGCGGGAACGAGCAGTACTTC	CASSLETSGNEQYF
TRBV3-1/TRBV3-2	TRBJ2-2	-	-	TGTGCCAGCAGCCGACGGGAGAGTACCGGGGAGCTGTTTTTT	CASSRRESTGELFF
TRBV18	TRBJ1-5	-	few	TGTGCCAGCTCACCACGACACAATAGCAATCAGCCCCAGCATTTT	CASSPRHNSNQPQHF
TRBV3-1/TRBV3-2	TRBJ2-1	TRBD2	-	TGTGCCAGCAGCCAAGAGGTAGCGGGAGGGCCTGTTGAGCAGTTCTTC	CASSQEVAGGPVEQFF
TRBV28	TRBJ1-2	-	once	TGTGCCAGCAGTTTACCCGGGCAAGGCAGGGTGATTTTTGGCTACACCTTC	CASSLPGQGRVIFGYTF
TRBV6-5	TRBJ1-2	-	-	TGTGCCAGCAGTTCTCATCCACAGGGCTACACCTTC	CASSSHPQGYTF
TRBV19	TRBJ1-6	-	-	TGTGCCAGTGGGCAGGGCGTTTCACCCCTCCACTTT	CASGQGVSPLHF
TRBV3-1/TRBV3-2	TRBJ2-2	-	few	TGTGCCAGCACACCAGACAGAACCAACACCGGGGAGCTGTTTTTT	CASTPDRTNTGELFF
TRBV7-6	TRBJ2-5	TRBD1	-	TGTGCCAGCAGCTTAGAAGGACAGGGGGAGGAGACCCAGTACTTC	CASSLEGQGEETQYF